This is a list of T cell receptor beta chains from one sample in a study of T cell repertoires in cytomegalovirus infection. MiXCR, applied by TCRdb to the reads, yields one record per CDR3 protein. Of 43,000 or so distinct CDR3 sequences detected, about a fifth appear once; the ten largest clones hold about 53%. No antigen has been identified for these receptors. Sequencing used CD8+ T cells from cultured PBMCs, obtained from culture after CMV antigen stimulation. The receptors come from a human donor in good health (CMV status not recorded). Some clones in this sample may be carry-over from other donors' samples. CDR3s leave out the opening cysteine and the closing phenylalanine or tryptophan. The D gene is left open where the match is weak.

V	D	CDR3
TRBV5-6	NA	ASSSLKREQF
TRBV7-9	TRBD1	ASSTGQAHYGYT
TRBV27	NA	ASSPSPARAQY
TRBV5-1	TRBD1	ASSLAGQGGVGAF
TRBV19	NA	ASSHLGGLGYEQY
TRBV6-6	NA	ASSVPWESFSNTGELF
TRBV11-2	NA	ASSSYGETQY
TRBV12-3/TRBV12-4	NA	ASGLERETQY
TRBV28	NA	ASSLQDSNSPLH
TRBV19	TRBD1	ASSMETGGLEKLF
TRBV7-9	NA	ASSSEPLSYNEQF
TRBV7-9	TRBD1	ASSWTGGGKSYEQY
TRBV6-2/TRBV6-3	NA	SSSYASGELF
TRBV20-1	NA	SATGEYNEKLF
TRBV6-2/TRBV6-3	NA	ASSYPAGDYGYT
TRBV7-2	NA	ASSLGPAYQETQY
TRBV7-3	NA	ASSPSKASYNEQF
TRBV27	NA	ASSLGSGEQF
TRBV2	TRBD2	ASSAGTSSTDTQY
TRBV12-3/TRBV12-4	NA	ASSLRQVTGEQY
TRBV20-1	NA	SANRDLDIQY
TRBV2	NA	ASNSRQIQETQY
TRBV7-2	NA	ASSLVASSYNEQF
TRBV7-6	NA	ASTEMDTEAF
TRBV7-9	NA	ASSPRSGTSYEQY
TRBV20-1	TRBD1	SARLQGMDTGELF
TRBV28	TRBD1	ASSGLTGSNQPQH
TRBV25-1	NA	ASSGRSGANVLT
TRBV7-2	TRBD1	ASSYSTRQGFQETQY
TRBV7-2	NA	ASSLFGGPDEQY
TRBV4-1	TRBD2	ASSQELAGGWEQY